This TCR beta chain derives from a study of Graves' ophthalmopathy and Graves' hyperthyroidism. Across the whole study: Before any treatment, peripheral blood was taken at the initial diagnosis.

Scientists amplified the TCR beta CDR3 regions from RNA transcripts. HTBI primers were employed in first-round RT-PCR, then a second-round multiplex PCR followed. TCRdb fed the multiplex PCR reads into MiXCR, producing one record per CDR3 protein. The repertoire holds about 740,000 distinct CDR3 sequences, with 40% as singletons. CDR3 length equals 16 residues. Germline CDR1 is KGHDR and CDR2 is SFDVKD. With V trimmed by 4 bases and J by 6 bases, 6 bases remained unmatched. Sequenced material: peripheral blood. The sequence was obtained from an adult man with Graves' ophthalmopathy. The chain is built from TRBV24-1 and TRBJ1-5, with 12 bases identical to TRBD1. CDR3: CATSDPGDRGPQPQHF. CDR3 in DNA: TGTGCCACCAGTGACCCAGGGGACAGGGGGCCTCAGCCCCAGCATTTT.